This entry lists 24 T cell receptor beta chains sequenced from one sample in a study of OX40 agonist ivuxolimab in advanced cancers. TCRdb keeps only in-frame clones here, not all; method: immunoSEQ multiplex PCR. The repertoire includes 20,000 to 30,000 clones, 79% of them detected once, and roughly 25% sits in the top ten. The source material was CD4+ or CD8+ T cells sorted from blood, sampled in a trial of the OX40 agonist ivuxolimab. These receptors originate from an adult with an advanced solid tumor such as melanoma, head and neck, liver or kidney cancer.

This clone came up once. The J gene is TRBJ2-5, the V gene TRBV5-1, with a weak D call TRBD1 (6 bases). The tail of the sequence fits TRBJ2-7 better, so the J call may be wrong. The length of the CDR3 is 13 residues. Germline CDR1 SGHRS, CDR2 YFSETQ. The CDR3 DNA follows: TGCGCCAGCAGCTTGGGAGGGGGCTACGAGCAGTACTTC. Translation: CASSLGGGYEQYF.

J is TRBJ2-2 and V is TRBV27, with a tentative D call TRBD1 (5 bases). There are 15 residues in the CDR3. V shed 5 bases and J shed 7 bases, with 17 bases lying between them. CDR1 MNHEY and CDR2 SMNVEV come from the germline V gene (reference sequence). CDR3 sequence: CASSINVGQGGELFF. CDR3 bases: TGTGCCAGCAGTATAAATGTGGGGCAAGGCGGGGAGCTGTTTTTT.

The chain links TRBV7-9 to TRBJ1-1; D is perhaps TRBD1 (6 bases). V dropped 1 base and J dropped 1 base, with 10 bases sitting between them. This CDR3 has 15 residues. The germline V gene has CDR1 SEHNR and CDR2 FQNEAQ (reference sequence). The CDR3 DNA reads TGTGCCAGCAGCTTAGGGGCGGGGGCGAACACTGAAGCTTTCTTT. Translation gives CASSLGAGANTEAFF.

The rearrangement uses TRBV7-9 and TRBJ1-1; D gene uncertain. The V and J ends lost 5 bases and 10 bases respectively, with 11 bases between them. CDR3 length equals 11 residues. Germline loops: CDR1 SEHNR, CDR2 FQNEAQ (reference sequence). The DNA for the CDR3 is TGTGCCAGCAGCCTTACAACCGGAGCTTTCTTT. This sequence encodes CASSLTTGAFF.

CDR3 in DNA: TGTGCCAGCAGCTTAGGACTAGCATACGAGCAGTACTTC. Protein product: CASSLGLAYEQYF. The rearrangement links TRBV7-3 to TRBJ2-7; the match to TRBD2 covers 8 bases. Germline trimming cut 2 bases from V and 4 bases from J; bases unmatched to any gene: 1. The CDR3 has 13 residues. Germline-derived CDR1 and CDR2 are SGHTA and FQGTGA.

The J gene is TRBJ2-2, the V gene TRBV5-3, with TRBD2 as a possible D gene (5 bases). TRBV5-3 is reported as an ORF; its role is uncertain. V was clipped by 4 bases and J by 6 bases, with 16 bases between them. CDR3 size: 15 residues. CDR3 in DNA: TGTGCCAGAAGCCCCCCACGGGGTAGGGCCGGGGAGCTGTTTTTT. This gives the protein CARSPPRGRAGELFF.

This clone appeared a few times. This chain connects TRBV4-3 to TRBJ2-1; tentative D call: TRBD1 (7 bases). The CDR3 consists of 16 residues. The germline CDR1 and CDR2 sequences are LGHNA and YSLEER. The ends were cut back, 1 base at V and 4 bases at J, with 14 bases in the middle. CDR3 protein: CASSQGSRDRYNEQFF. The CDR3, as DNA: TGCGCCAGCAGCCAAGGGTCGCGGGACAGATACAATGAGCAGTTCTTC.

The CDR3: CAISELPSGTPYNEQFF. The CDR3, as DNA: TGTGCCATCAGTGAGCTTCCTAGCGGGACCCCCTACAATGAGCAGTTCTTC. The rearrangement uses TRBV10-3 and TRBJ2-1, with 9 positions matching TRBD2. The V gene end was trimmed by 2 bases and the J gene end by 2 bases; junction bases not matched to a gene: 7. Germline CDR1 and CDR2: ENHRY and SYGVKD. This CDR3 spans 17 amino acids.

The gene calls are TRBV21-1 and TRBJ2-7; TRBD1, the D gene given by the table, was not confirmed from the DNA. TRBV21-1 is recorded as a pseudogene. The length of the CDR3 is 13 residues. The DNA of the CDR3 is TGTGCCAGCAGCCAAGTGGGGGCCGACGAGCAGTACTTC. As protein: CASSQVGADEQYF.

V gene TRBV7-9 combines with J gene TRBJ2-5; TRBD2 might be the D (6 bases). Trimming took 5 bases from V and 5 from J, leaving 15 bases between them. The germline gives CDR1 SEHNR, CDR2 FQNEAQ (reference sequence). CDR3 length: 14 residues. The CDR3 bases are TGTGCCAGCAGCATTAAGGTTGGGAGGGAGACCCAGTACTTC. It translates to CASSIKVGRETQYF.

In this sample, this clone turned up a few times. The rearrangement links TRBV9 to TRBJ2-1; possible D gene TRBD2, 5 bases. This CDR3 is built from 16 residues. V gave up 0 bases and J gave up 4 bases, with 14 bases separating them. Germline V lookup: CDR1 SGDLS, CDR2 YYNGEE. Here the CDR3 reads CASSVEDFLDYNEQFF. DNA of the CDR3: TGTGCCAGCAGCGTAGAGGACTTCTTGGATTACAATGAGCAGTTCTTC.

The V call is TRBV27, the J call TRBJ2-5, with 9 positions matching TRBD1. The ends lost 4 bases at V and 2 bases at J; junction bases unmatched: 11. CDR3 length: 17 residues. The germline CDR1 and CDR2 sequences are MNHEY and SMNVEV (reference sequence). CDR3 protein: CASSSPLDRGGQETQYF. In DNA, the CDR3 is TGTGCCAGCAGTTCACCCCTTGACAGGGGGGGACAAGAGACCCAGTACTTC.

The V call is TRBV5-5, the J call TRBJ2-7; D not resolved. The germline CDR1 and CDR2 sequences are SGHKS and YYEKEE (reference sequence). The CDR3 has 13 amino acids. V lost 0 bases, J lost 3 bases, and 7 bases lay in between. CDR3 protein: CASSLVGVYEQYF. The CDR3 nucleotides are TGTGCCAGCAGCTTGGTTGGAGTCTACGAGCAGTACTTC. Combining the CDR3 with reference TRBV5-5 and TRBJ2-7 gives the whole variable domain DAGVTQSPTHLIKTRGQQVTLRCSPISGHKSVSWYQQVLGQGPQFIFQYYEKEERGRGNFPDRFSARQFPNYSSELNVNALLLGDSALYLCASSLVGVYEQYFGPGTRLTVT.

The chain combines TRBV27 with TRBJ2-1; no clear D gene. From germline, CDR1 is MNHEY and CDR2 SMNVEV (reference sequence). Trimming removed 4 bases at V and 0 bases at J, with 4 bases between. CDR3 size: 13 residues. As DNA, the CDR3 is TGTGCCAGCAGTTCCAGCTCCTACAATGAGCAGTTCTTC. Protein: CASSSSSYNEQFF.

J is TRBJ1-5 and V is TRBV28, with D unresolved. Trimming removed 7 bases at V and 6 bases at J, with 7 bases between. The CDR3 covers 11 residues. In germline, CDR1 is MDHEN, CDR2 SYDVKM. In DNA form, the CDR3 reads TGTGCCAGCACCTCAGGTCAGCCCCAGCATTTT. Its translation is CASTSGQPQHF. The full variable domain, its missing parts supplied by reference TRBV28 and TRBJ1-5, is DVKVTQSSRYLVKRTGEKVFLECVQDMDHENMFWYRQDPGLGLRLIYFSYDVKMKEKGDIPEGYSVSREKKERFSLILESASTNQTSMYLCASTSGQPQHFGDGTRLSIL.

The V call is TRBV7-8, the J call TRBJ2-1, with TRBD2 matching 9 bases. V lost 4 bases to trimming and J lost 2 bases; unmatched junction nucleotides: 3. This CDR3 has 15 residues. Germline values: CDR1 SGHVS, CDR2 FQNEAQ. CDR3 nucleotides: TGTGCCAGCAGCTCCGGGACTAGCACCTACAATGAGCAGTTCTTC. Residues: CASSSGTSTYNEQFF. Looking up the rest from reference TRBV7-8 and TRBJ2-1 gives the full variable domain: GAGVSQSPRYKVAKRGQDVALRCDPISGHVSLFWYQQALGQGPEFLTYFQNEAQLDKSGLPSDRFFAERPEGSVSTLKIQRTQQEDSAVYLCASSSGTSTYNEQFFGPGTRLTVL.

V and J are TRBV15 and TRBJ1-5; possible D gene TRBD1, 6 bases. V was pared by 0 bases and J by 1 base, with 7 bases between. The CDR3 runs to 15 residues. The germline V gene encodes CDR1 LNHNV and CDR2 YYDKDF (reference sequence). The CDR3 bases are TGTGCCACCAGCAGAGAAGACAGGAGCAATCAGCCCCAGCATTTT. It translates to CATSREDRSNQPQHF.

The chain recombines TRBV2 with TRBJ2-7; D is undetermined. The length of the CDR3 is 15 residues. Trimming pared 7 bases from V and 0 bases from J, leaving 16 bases between. The germline V gene encodes CDR1 SNHLY and CDR2 FYNNEI. The CDR3 sequence is CASTEPIDPSYEQYF. CDR3 sequence (DNA): TGTGCCAGCACCGAACCCATAGATCCCTCCTACGAGCAGTACTTC.

This rearrangement joins TRBV7-9 to TRBJ2-3; D not certain. V shed 4 bases and J shed 8 bases, with 7 bases lying between them. This CDR3 is 11 amino acids long. CDR1 and CDR2 from the germline V gene are SEHNR and FQNEAQ (reference sequence). For the CDR3, the DNA is TGTGCCAGCAGCTCGGTTTTTACGCAGTATTTT. This codes for CASSSVFTQYF.

V is TRBV27 and J is TRBJ2-5, with D perhaps TRBD2 (6 bases). Germline lookup yields CDR1 MNHEY and CDR2 SMNVEV (reference sequence). The V end was cut by 4 bases, the J end by 8 bases, with 23 bases between. The CDR3 sequence is 16 residues long. CDR3 sequence (DNA): TGTGCCAGCAGTTCCCCCCTGGGAGGCAAATTAAACACCCAGTACTTC. Translated: CASSSPLGGKLNTQYF.

V and J are TRBV14 and TRBJ2-7; D possibly corresponds to TRBD2 (5 bases). This CDR3 is 12 amino acids long. Germline lookup yields CDR1 SGHDN and CDR2 FVKESK. Trimming removed 4 bases from V and 3 bases from J, with 7 bases in between. The CDR3 region is CASSPSGYEQYF. In DNA, the CDR3 is TGTGCCAGCAGCCCGAGCGGCTACGAGCAGTACTTC.

This chain connects TRBV27 to TRBJ2-5; 11 bases fit TRBD2. The V gene's germline CDR1 is MNHEY and CDR2 SMNVEV (reference sequence). CDR3 length equals 16 residues. The V and J ends lost 5 bases and 2 bases, in that order; junction bases with no gene match: 7. CDR3 sequence (DNA): TGTGCCAGCAGTCCCACTAGCGGGAGCCCTCAAGAGACCCAGTACTTC. Amino acids: CASSPTSGSPQETQYF.

The chain joins TRBV29-1 to TRBJ2-7; TRBD2 agrees at 7 bases. The CDR3 has 14 amino acids. Germline V gene lookup returns CDR1 SQVTM and CDR2 ANQGSEA. V lost 6 bases to trimming and J lost 0 bases; unmatched junction nucleotides: 8. The CDR3 DNA is TGCAGCGTCACGAGGGGAGGGAGCTCCTACGAGCAGTACTTC. Its protein is CSVTRGGSSYEQYF.

The rearrangement uses TRBV5-1 and TRBJ1-2, with unresolved D. CDR3 size: 14 residues. Germline-derived CDR1 and CDR2 are SGHRS and YFSETQ. V shed 0 bases and J shed 2 bases, with 8 bases lying between them. The CDR3 coding sequence is TGCGCCAGCAGCTTGGAGGCCACCAACTATGGCTACACCTTC. Amino acids: CASSLEATNYGYTF. Combining the CDR3 with reference TRBV5-1 and TRBJ1-2 gives the whole variable domain KAGVTQTPRYLIKTRGQQVTLSCSPISGHRSVSWYQQTPGQGLQFLFEYFSETQRNKGNFPGRFSGRQFSNSRSEMNVSTLELGDSALYLCASSLEATNYGYTFGSGTRLTVV.